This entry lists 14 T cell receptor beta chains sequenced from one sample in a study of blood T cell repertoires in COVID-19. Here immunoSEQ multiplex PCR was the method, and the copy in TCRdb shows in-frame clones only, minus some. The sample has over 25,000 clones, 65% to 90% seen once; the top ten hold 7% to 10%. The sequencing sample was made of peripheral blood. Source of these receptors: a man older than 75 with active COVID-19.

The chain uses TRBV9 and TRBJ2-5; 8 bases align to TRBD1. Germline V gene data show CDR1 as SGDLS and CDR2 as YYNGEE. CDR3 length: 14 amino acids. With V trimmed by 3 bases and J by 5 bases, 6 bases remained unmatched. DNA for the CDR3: TGTGCCAGCAGCGCCACGGACAGGGTGGAGACCCAGTACTTC. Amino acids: CASSATDRVETQYF.

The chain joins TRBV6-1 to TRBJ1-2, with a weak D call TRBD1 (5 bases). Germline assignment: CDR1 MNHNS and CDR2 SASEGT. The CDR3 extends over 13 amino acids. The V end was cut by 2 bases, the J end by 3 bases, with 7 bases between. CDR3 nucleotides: TGTGCCAGCAGTGAACGGGGGGACTATGGCTACACCTTC. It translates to CASSERGDYGYTF.

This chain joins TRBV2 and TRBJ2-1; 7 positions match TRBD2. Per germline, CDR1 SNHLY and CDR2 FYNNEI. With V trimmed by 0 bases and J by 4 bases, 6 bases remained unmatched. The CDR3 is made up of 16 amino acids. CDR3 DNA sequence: TGTGCCAGCAGTGAAGCATTACAGCGGGGTTACAATGAGCAGTTCTTC. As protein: CASSEALQRGYNEQFF.

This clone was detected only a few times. The CDR3 here is CASSEWRPEGGYSNQPQHF. The CDR3 DNA is TGTGCCAGCAGTGAATGGAGACCCGAAGGGGGTTATAGCAATCAGCCCCAGCATTTT. The gene calls are TRBV6-1 and TRBJ1-5; possible D gene TRBD1, 6 bases. The germline gives CDR1 MNHNS, CDR2 SASEGT. This CDR3 has 19 residues. V dropped 2 bases and J dropped 0 bases, with 20 bases sitting between them.

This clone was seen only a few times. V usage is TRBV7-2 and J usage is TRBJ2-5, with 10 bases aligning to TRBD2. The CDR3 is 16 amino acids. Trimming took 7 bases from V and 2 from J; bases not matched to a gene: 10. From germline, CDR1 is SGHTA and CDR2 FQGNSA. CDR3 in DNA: TGTGCCAGCACCCTTTACCCACTAGCGGGGCAAGAGACCCAGTACTTC. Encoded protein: CASTLYPLAGQETQYF.

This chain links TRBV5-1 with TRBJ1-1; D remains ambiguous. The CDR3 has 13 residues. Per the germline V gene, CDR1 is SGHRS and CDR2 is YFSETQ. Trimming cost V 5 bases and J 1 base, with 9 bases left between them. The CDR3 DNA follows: TGCGCCAGCAGATCCGCCAGGAACACTGAAGCTTTCTTT. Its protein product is CASRSARNTEAFF.

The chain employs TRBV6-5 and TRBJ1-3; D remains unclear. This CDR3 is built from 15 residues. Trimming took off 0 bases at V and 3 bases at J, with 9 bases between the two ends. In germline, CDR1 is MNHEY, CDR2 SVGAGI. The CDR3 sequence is CASSYSGRDGNTIYF. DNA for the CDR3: TGTGCCAGCAGTTACTCGGGTCGGGATGGAAACACCATATATTTT.

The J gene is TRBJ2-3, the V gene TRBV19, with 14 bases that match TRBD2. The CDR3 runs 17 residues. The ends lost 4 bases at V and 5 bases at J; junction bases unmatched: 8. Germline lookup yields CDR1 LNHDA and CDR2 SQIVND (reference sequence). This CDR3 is CASSTLGTSGGLDTQYF. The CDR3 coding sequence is TGTGCCAGTAGTACACTCGGGACTAGCGGGGGACTAGATACGCAGTATTTT.

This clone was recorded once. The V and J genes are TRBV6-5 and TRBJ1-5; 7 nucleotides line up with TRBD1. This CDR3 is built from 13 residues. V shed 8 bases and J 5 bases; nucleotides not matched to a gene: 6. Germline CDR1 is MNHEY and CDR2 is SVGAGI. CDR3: CASGRGNDQPQHF. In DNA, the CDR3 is TGTGCCAGCGGCAGGGGGAATGATCAGCCCCAGCATTTT.

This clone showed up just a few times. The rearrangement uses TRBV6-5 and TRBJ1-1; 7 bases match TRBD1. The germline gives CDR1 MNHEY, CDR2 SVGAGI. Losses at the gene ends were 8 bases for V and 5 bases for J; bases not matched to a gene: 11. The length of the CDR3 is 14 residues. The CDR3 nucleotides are TGTGCCAGCGTACGGGACAGAGGAACGACTGAAGCTTTCTTT. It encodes CASVRDRGTTEAFF.

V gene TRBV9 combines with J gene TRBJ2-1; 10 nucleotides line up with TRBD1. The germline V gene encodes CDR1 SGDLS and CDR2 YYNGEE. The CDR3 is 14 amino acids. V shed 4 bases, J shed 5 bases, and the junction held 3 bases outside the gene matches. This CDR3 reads CASSPGQGDNEQFF. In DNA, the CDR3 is TGTGCCAGCAGCCCAGGACAGGGGGACAATGAGCAGTTCTTC.

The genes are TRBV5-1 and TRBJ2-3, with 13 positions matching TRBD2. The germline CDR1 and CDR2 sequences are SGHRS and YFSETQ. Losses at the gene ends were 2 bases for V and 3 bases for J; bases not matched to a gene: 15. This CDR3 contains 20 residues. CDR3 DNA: TGCGCCAGCAGCTTAGTCTCAGGACTAGCGGGGGCCGGGTTTACAGATACGCAGTATTTT. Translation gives CASSLVSGLAGAGFTDTQYF.

In DNA, the CDR3 is TGTGCCAGCAGTAGCGGGGGGAACACAGATACGCAGTATTTT. This sequence encodes CASSSGGNTDTQYF. The chain recombines TRBV28 with TRBJ2-3; 9 nucleotides match TRBD2. The germline CDR1 and CDR2 sequences are MDHEN and SYDVKM. The CDR3 extends over 14 amino acids. The trim removed 5 bases at V and 2 bases at J, leaving 2 bases unmatched.

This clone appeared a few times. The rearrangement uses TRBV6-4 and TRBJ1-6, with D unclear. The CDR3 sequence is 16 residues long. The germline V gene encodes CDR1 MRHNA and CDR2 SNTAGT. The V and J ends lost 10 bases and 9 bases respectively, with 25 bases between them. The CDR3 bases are TGTGCCATCGAAGGTGCCAGGCAAGAAGTAGGTTCACCCCTCCACTTT. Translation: CAIEGARQEVGSPLHF.